The source of this T cell receptor (beta chain) is a study of Ad26.COV2.S vaccination and SARS-CoV-2 variants. Study information: Donor had been placed in the Ad26.COV2.S arm of the COV1001 trial. Study outcomes and limitations: It was vaccine recipients, not placebo recipients, who had the higher spike-specific TCR breadth. Post-vaccination spike-specific CD8+ and CD4+ T cell responses reportedly had substantial breadth.

As for this clone: The target antigen is unknown.

The data were produced by immunoSEQ multiplex PCR, yet TCRdb's version contains in-frame clones alone and is incomplete. The sample yields about 400,000 clones, approximately 91% seen once. Treatment defined: some 20 received Ad26.COV2.S at low or high dose, single or two shots; several received placebo; per-sample allocation not given. Following the first vaccine or placebo injection, samples were taken on day 63. The germline V gene has CDR1 SGHVS and CDR2 FNYEAQ. The CDR3 totals 16 residues. V gave up 5 bases and J gave up 8 bases; unmatched junction bases: 14. Sample: peripheral blood, taken in a trial of Ad26.COV2.S vaccine versus placebo. The V gene is TRBV7-6, the J gene TRBJ2-1; TRBD2 matches at 8 bases. This clonotype was obtained from a person between 18 and 60 years old who received the Ad26.COV2.S COVID-19 vaccine or a placebo. The DNA of the CDR3 is TGTGCCAGCAGCCTCGGTGCAAGCGGGAGTGGCGATGAGCAGTTCTTC. Encoded protein: CASSLGASGSGDEQFF.